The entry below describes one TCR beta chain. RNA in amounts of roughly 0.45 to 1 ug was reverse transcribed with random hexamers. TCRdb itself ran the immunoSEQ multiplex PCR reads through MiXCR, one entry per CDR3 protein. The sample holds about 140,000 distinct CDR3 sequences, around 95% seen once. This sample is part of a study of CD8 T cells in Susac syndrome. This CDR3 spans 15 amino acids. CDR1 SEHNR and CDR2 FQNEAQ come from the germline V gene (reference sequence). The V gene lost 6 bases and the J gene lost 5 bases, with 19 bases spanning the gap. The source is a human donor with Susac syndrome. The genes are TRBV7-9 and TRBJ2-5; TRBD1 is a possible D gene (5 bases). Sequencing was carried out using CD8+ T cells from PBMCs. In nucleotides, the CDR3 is TGTGCCAGCAGTCACGGGCCAGGGCAGCGCGAGACCCAGTACTTC. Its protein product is CASSHGPGQRETQYF.